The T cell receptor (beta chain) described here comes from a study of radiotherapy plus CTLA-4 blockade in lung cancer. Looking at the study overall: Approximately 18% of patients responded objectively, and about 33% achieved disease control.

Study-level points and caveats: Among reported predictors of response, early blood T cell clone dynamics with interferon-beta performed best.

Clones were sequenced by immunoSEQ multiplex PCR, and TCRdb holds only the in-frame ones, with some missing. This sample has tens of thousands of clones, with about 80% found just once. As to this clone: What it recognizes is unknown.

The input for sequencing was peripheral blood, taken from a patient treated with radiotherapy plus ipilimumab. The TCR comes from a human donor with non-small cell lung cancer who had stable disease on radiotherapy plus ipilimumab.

CDR3 sequence reads: CASSPDTGGANVLTF. The CDR3 nucleotides read TGCGCCAGCAGCCCCGACACTGGCGGGGCCAACGTCCTGACTTTC. The chain carries TRBV4-1 and TRBJ2-6; D uncertain. Germline CDR1 MGHRA, CDR2 YSYEKL. The CDR3 loop spans 15 amino acids. With 4 bases removed from V and 4 bases from J, the gap between germline ends came to 11 bases.